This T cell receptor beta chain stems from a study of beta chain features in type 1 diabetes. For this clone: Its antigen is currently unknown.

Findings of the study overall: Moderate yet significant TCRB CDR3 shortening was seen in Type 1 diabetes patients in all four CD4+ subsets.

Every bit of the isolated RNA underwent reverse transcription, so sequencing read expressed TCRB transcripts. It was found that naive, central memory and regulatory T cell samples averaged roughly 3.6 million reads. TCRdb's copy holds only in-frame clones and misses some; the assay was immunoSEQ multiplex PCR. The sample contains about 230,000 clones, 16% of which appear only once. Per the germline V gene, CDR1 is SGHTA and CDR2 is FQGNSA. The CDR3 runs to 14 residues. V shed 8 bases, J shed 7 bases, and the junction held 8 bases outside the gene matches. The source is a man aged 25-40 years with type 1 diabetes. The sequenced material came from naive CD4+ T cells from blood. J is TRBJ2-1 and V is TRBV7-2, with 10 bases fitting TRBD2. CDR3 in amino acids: CASGWASGRNEQFF. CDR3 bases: TGTGCCAGCGGGTGGGCTAGCGGGAGAAATGAGCAGTTCTTC.